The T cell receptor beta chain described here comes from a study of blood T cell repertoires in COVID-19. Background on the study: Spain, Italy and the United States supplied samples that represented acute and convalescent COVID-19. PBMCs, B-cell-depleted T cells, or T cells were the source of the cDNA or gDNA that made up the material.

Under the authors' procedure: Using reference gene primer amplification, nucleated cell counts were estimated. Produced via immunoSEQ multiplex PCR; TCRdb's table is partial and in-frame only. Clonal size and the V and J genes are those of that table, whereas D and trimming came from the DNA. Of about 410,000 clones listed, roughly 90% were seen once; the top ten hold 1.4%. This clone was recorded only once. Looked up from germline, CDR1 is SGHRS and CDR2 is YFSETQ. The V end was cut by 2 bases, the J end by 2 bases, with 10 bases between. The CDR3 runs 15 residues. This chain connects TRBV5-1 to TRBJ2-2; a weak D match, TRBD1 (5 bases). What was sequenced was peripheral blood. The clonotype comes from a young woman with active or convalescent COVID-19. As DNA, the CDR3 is TGCGCCAGCAGCTTCGGACACGCCAACACCGGGGAGCTGTTTTTT. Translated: CASSFGHANTGELFF.